Below are 3 T cell receptor beta chains sequenced from a single sample in a study of cytomegalovirus exposure and HLA in healthy donors. The PCR ran on 60 Vbeta and 13 Jbeta primers. Using immunoSEQ multiplex PCR, the repertoire was profiled, and TCRdb retains in-frame clones only, with some absent. The sample totals about 140,000 clones; its top ten clones hold approximately 2.5%. Source material: PBMCs. All receptors derive from a man aged 35 to 55 in good health and CMV-seronegative.

This sequence joins TRBV7-2 and TRBJ1-5; the D gene is possibly TRBD1 (5 bases). V was shortened by 4 bases and J by 5 bases, with 9 bases between the two germline ends. In germline, CDR1 is SGHTA, CDR2 FQGNSA. The CDR3 covers 13 residues. The CDR3 DNA reads TGTGCCAGCAGCTATCAGGGTTATCAGCCCCAGCATTTT. It encodes CASSYQGYQPQHF.

V usage is TRBV5-1 and J usage is TRBJ1-1; D is unclear. Germline CDR1 is SGHRS and CDR2 is YFSETQ. The CDR3 consists of 14 residues. Trimming removed 2 bases from V and 0 bases from J, with 8 bases in between. CDR3 sequence reads: CASSFEQMNTEAFF. CDR3 DNA: TGCGCCAGCAGCTTTGAACAGATGAACACTGAAGCTTTCTTT.

The V gene is TRBV7-9, the J gene TRBJ2-7; tentative D call: TRBD2 (5 bases). CDR1 and CDR2 from the germline V gene are SEHNR and FQNEAQ (reference sequence). The CDR3 has 13 residues. Between the trimmed V and J ends, which lost 2 bases and 7 bases, there was a span of 12 bases. Written as DNA, the CDR3 is TGTGCCAGCAGCTTACTAGCCACTGGGGAGCAGTACTTC. Translating it yields CASSLLATGEQYF. Full variable domain (missing parts from reference TRBV7-9 and TRBJ2-7): DTGVSQNPRHKITKRGQNVTFRCDPISEHNRLYWYRQTLGQGPEFLTYFQNEAQLEKSRLLSDRFSAERPKGSFSTLEIQRTEQGDSAMYLCASSLLATGEQYFGPGTRLTVT.